A single sample is the source of the 2 T cell receptor beta chains below, sequenced in a study of blood T cell repertoires in COVID-19. Measured with immunoSEQ multiplex PCR; TCRdb has only the in-frame clones, and not every one. The sample carries around 130,000 clones, 83% recorded once. Sample: PBMCs or T cells enriched from blood (not recorded which). The source is a man between 25 and 39 years old who had recovered from COVID-19.

The chain is built from TRBV19 and TRBJ2-2; tentative D call: TRBD1 (6 bases). In germline, CDR1 is LNHDA, CDR2 SQIVND (reference sequence). Deletions cut 3 bases from V and 1 base from J, with 12 bases between. There are 16 residues in the CDR3. The CDR3 is CASSMARQVNTGELFF. DNA for the CDR3: TGTGCCAGTAGTATGGCAAGACAGGTGAACACCGGGGAGCTGTTTTTT.

The chain joins TRBV6-5 to TRBJ1-1; 8 nucleotides agree with TRBD1. Germline CDR1 MNHEY, CDR2 SVGAGI. The CDR3 loop spans 13 amino acids. The trim removed 7 bases at V and 3 bases at J, leaving 4 bases unmatched. CDR3 residues: CASKQGVDTEAFF. Written as DNA, the CDR3 is TGTGCCAGCAAACAGGGGGTCGACACTGAAGCTTTCTTT.